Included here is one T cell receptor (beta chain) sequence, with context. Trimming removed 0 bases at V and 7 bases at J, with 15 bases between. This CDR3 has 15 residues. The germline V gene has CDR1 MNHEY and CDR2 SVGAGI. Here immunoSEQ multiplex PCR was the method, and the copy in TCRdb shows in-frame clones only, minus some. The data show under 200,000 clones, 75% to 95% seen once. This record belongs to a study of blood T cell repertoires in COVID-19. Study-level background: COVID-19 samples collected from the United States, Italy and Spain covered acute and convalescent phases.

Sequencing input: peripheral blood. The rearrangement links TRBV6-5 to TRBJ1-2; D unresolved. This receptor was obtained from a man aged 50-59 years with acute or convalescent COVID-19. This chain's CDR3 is CASSYSRWFASGYTF. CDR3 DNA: TGTGCCAGCAGTTACTCGAGATGGTTTGCGAGTGGCTACACCTTC.